This TCR beta chain was captured in a study of blood T cell repertoires in COVID-19. Across the whole study: Donors in the United States, Italy and Spain gave samples during acute or convalescent COVID-19.

Data came from immunoSEQ multiplex PCR; TCRdb stores just in-frame clones and leaves some out. The table has about 73,000 clones, over 70% seen once; the top ten hold roughly 5%. CDR1 and CDR2 (germline): SEHNR, FQNEAQ (reference sequence). This CDR3 has 15 residues. Trimming removed 4 bases from V and 4 bases from J; junction bases left unmatched: 3. The receptor comes from a man aged 45 to 65 with active COVID-19. The J gene is TRBJ2-2, the V gene TRBV7-9; 10 bases match TRBD1. The sequencing sample was made of peripheral blood. The CDR3 sequence is CASSSRDRGTGELFF. The DNA for the CDR3 is TGTGCCAGCAGCTCCAGGGACAGGGGCACCGGGGAGCTGTTTTTT.